This entry concerns a single T cell receptor beta chain. Libraries were prepared by immunoSEQ multiplex PCR; TCRdb keeps only in-frame clonotypes and omits some of them. The top ten clones hold over 0.35% of a sample with roughly 34,000 clones, 90% of them seen once. This record comes from a study of T cell changes during pregnancy in multiple sclerosis. Losses at the gene ends were 5 bases for V and 9 bases for J; bases not matched to a gene: 6. The germline CDR1 and CDR2 sequences are SGHTA and FQGNSA. The length of the CDR3 is 15 residues. V and J are TRBV7-2 and TRBJ2-1; 14 nucleotides align to TRBD2. This clonotype was obtained from a female donor in good health, enrolled as a control in a pregnancy study. Source: CD4+ T cells from peripheral blood mononuclear cells, taken in the second trimester of pregnancy. CDR3 nucleotide sequence: TGTGCCAGCAGCATGGGACTAGCGGGAGAGGGTGAGCAGTTCTTC. Residues: CASSMGLAGEGEQFF. Using reference TRBV7-2 and TRBJ2-1 for the parts outside the CDR3, the full variable domain is GAGVSQSPSNKVTEKGKDVELRCDPISGHTALYWYRQSLGQGLEFLIYFQGNSAPDKSGLPSDRFSAERTGGSVSTLTIQRTQQEDSAVYLCASSMGLAGEGEQFFGPGTRLTVL.